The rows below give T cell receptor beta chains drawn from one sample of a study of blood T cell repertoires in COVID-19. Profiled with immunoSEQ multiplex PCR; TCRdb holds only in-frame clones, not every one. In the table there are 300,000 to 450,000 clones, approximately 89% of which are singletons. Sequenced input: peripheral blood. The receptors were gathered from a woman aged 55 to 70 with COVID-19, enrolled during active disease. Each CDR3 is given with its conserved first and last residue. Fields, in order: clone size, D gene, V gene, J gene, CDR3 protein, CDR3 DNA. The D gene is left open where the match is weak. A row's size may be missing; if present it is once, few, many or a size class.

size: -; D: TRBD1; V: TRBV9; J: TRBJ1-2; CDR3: CASSRETGDYGYTF; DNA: TGTGCCAGCAGCAGGGAGACAGGGGACTATGGCTACACCTTC
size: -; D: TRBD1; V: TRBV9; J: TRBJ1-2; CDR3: CASSGGQGADGYTF; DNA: TGTGCCAGCAGCGGGGGACAGGGGGCGGATGGCTACACCTTC
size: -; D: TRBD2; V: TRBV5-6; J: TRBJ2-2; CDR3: CASSQGLAGGSNTGELFF; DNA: TGTGCCAGCAGCCAAGGACTAGCGGGGGGCTCGAACACCGGGGAGCTGTTTTTT
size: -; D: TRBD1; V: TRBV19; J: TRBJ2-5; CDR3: CASSPQTGGEVETQYF; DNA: TGTGCCAGTAGTCCGCAGACAGGGGGTGAGGTGGAGACCCAGTACTTC
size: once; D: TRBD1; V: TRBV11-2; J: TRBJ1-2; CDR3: CASSPYEGAGGYTF; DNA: TGTGCCAGCAGCCCTTACGAGGGGGCGGGTGGCTACACCTTC
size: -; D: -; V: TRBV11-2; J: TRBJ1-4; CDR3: CASRTHRVEKLFF; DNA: TGTGCCAGCAGAACTCACAGGGTTGAAAAACTGTTTTTT
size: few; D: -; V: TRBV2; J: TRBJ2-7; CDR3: CAAGITAYEQYF; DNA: TGTGCCGCCGGGATCACAGCCTACGAGCAGTACTTC
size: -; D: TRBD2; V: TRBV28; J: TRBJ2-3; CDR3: CASKRGGNTDTQYF; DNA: TGTGCCAGCAAGCGGGGGGGAAACACAGATACGCAGTATTTT
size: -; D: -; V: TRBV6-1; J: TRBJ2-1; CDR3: CASSDWRATYNEQFF; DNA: TGTGCCAGCAGTGATTGGAGGGCGACCTACAATGAGCAGTTCTTC
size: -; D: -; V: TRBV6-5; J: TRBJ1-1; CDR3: CASTEGKNTEAFF; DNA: TGTGCCAGCACCGAGGGTAAGAACACTGAAGCTTTCTTT
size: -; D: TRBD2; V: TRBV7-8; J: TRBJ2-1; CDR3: CASSFLAGARDEQFF; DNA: TGTGCCAGCAGCTTTCTAGCGGGGGCTAGGGATGAGCAGTTCTTC
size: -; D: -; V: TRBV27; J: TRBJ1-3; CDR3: CASSREGTSGNTIYF; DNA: TGTGCCAGCAGTCGAGAGGGGACTTCTGGAAACACCATATATTTT
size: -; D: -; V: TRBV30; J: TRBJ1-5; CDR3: CAWTQQGNQPQHF; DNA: TGTGCCTGGACTCAACAGGGTAATCAGCCCCAGCATTTT
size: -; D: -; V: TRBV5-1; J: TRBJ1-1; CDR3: CASSFGPEGTEAFF; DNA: TGCGCCAGCAGCTTCGGGCCAGAGGGAACTGAAGCTTTCTTT
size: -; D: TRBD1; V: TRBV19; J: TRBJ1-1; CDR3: CASSIRQGMAFF; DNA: TGTGCCAGTAGTATCAGACAGGGGATGGCTTTCTTT
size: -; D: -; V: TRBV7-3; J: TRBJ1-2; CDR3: CASSPQVAGYGYTF; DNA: TGTGCCAGCAGCCCCCAGGTTGCAGGTTATGGCTACACCTTC
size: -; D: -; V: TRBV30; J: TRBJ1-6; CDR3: CAWRTRGISPLHF; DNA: TGTGCCTGGAGGACCAGAGGGATTTCACCCCTCCACTTT
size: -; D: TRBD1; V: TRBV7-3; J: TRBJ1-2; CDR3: CASSSLGQGSNYGYTF; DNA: TGTGCCAGCAGCTCCCTCGGACAGGGTTCTAACTATGGCTACACCTTC
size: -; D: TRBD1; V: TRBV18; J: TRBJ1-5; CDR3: CASSSGTVSNQPQHF; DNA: TGTGCCAGCTCCTCCGGGACAGTTAGCAATCAGCCCCAGCATTTT
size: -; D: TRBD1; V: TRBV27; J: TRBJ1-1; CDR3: CASRMDRGPPNTEAFF; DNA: TGTGCCAGCAGAATGGACAGGGGCCCCCCGAACACTGAAGCTTTCTTT
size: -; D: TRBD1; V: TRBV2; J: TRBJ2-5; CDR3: CASRALPDRSQETQYF; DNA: TGTGCCAGCAGAGCTCTCCCGGACAGGTCCCAAGAGACCCAGTACTTC
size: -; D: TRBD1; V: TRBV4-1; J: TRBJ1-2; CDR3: CASSPSRTGTGGGYGYTF; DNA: TGCGCCAGCAGCCCATCGAGGACCGGGACAGGGGGAGGGTATGGCTACACCTTC
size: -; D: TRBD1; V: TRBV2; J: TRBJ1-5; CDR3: CASTGTGSQPQHF; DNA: TGTGCCAGCACCGGGACAGGGAGTCAGCCCCAGCATTTT
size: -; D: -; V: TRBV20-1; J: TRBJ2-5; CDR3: CSAGREETQYF; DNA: TGCAGTGCAGGCAGGGAAGAGACCCAGTACTTC
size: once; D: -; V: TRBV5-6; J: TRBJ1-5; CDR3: CASSLRTLNQPQHF; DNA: TGTGCCAGCAGCTTGCGTACTTTAAATCAGCCCCAGCATTTT
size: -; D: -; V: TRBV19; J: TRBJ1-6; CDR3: CASSDQQGRNSPLHF; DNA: TGTGCCAGTAGCGACCAGCAGGGGCGAAATTCACCCCTCCACTTT
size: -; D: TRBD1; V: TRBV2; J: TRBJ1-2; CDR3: CASSENLGQGAYGYTF; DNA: TGTGCCAGCAGTGAAAATCTCGGACAGGGAGCTTATGGCTACACCTTC
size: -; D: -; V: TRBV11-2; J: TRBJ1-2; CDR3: CASSSYSYGYTF; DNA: TGTGCCAGCAGCTCCTACTCCTATGGCTACACCTTC
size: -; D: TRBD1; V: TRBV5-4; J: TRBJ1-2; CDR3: CASSSDRAYTF; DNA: TGTGCCAGCAGCTCGGACAGGGCTTACACCTTC
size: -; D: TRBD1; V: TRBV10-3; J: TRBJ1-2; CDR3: CATNEGAPGGYTF; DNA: TGTGCCACCAACGAGGGGGCGCCCGGGGGCTACACCTTC
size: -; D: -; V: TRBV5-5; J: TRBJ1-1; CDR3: CASSLAQNTEAFF; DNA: TGTGCCAGCAGCTTGGCCCAGAACACTGAAGCTTTCTTT
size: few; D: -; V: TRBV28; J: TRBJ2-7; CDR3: CASSLPLGTLGGYEQYF; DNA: TGTGCCAGCAGTTTACCCTTGGGGACACTTGGAGGTTACGAGCAGTACTTC
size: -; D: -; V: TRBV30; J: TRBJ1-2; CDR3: CAWSPFSGVKWSYGYTF; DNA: TGTGCCTGGAGTCCGTTCTCCGGGGTTAAGTGGAGCTATGGCTACACCTTC
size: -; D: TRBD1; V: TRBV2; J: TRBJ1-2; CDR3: CASSGASGTGADGYTF; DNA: TGTGCCAGCAGTGGAGCTTCCGGGACAGGGGCGGATGGCTACACCTTC
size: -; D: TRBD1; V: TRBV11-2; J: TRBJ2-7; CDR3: CASRTGQTYEQYF; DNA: TGTGCCAGCAGGACGGGACAGACCTACGAGCAGTACTTC
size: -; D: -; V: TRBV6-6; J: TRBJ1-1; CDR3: CASSYSSMNTEAFF; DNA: TGTGCCAGCAGTTACTCGAGTATGAACACTGAAGCTTTCTTT
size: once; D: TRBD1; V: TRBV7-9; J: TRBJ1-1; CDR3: CASSLTGRATEAFF; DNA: TGTGCCAGCAGCTTGACAGGGCGGGCCACTGAAGCTTTCTTT
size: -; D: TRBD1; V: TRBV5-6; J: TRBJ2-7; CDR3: CASSLIGTGLYEQYF; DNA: TGTGCCAGCAGCTTGATCGGGACAGGACTCTACGAGCAGTACTTC
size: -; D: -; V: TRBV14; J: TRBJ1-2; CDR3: CASSQEIGGNYGYTF; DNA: TGTGCCAGCAGCCAAGAAATCGGCGGGAACTATGGCTACACCTTC
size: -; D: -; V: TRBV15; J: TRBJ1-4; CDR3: CATSRGGNEKLFF; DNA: TGTGCCACCAGCAGAGGAGGGAATGAAAAACTGTTTTTT